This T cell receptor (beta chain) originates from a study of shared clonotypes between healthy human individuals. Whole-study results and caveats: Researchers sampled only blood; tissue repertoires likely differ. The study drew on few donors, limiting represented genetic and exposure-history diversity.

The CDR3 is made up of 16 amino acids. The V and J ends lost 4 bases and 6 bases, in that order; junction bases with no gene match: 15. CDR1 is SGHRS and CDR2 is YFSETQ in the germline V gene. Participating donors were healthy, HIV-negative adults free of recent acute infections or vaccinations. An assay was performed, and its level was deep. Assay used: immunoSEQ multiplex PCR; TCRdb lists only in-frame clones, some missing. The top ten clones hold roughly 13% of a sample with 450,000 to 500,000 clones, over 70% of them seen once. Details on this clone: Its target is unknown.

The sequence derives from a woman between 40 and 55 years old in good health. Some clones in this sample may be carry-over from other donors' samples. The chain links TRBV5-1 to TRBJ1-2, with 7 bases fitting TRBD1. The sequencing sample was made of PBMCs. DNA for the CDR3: TGCGCCAGCAGCGGGACGACAGGGAAGTCTCGCAATGGCTACACCTTC. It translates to CASSGTTGKSRNGYTF.